This T cell receptor (beta chain) was recovered during a study of T cell changes during pregnancy in multiple sclerosis. Repertoires were generated with immunoSEQ multiplex PCR, while TCRdb's copy carries only in-frame clones and drops some. The sample includes over 65,000 clones, less than 95% of them seen just once. CDR1 and CDR2 (germline): GTSNPN, SVGIG (reference sequence). CDR3 length: 13 amino acids. V was shortened by 3 bases and J by 5 bases, with 12 bases between the two germline ends. This receptor was taken from a female donor with multiple sclerosis, enrolled in a pregnancy study. Here the sequenced sample was peripheral blood, taken in the second trimester of pregnancy. The chain couples TRBV30 to TRBJ2-3, with D possibly matching TRBD1 (6 bases). This chain's CDR3 is CAWRQGRVDTQYF. The CDR3 DNA is TGTGCCTGGAGGCAGGGGCGTGTAGATACGCAGTATTTT.